This entry is about one TCR beta chain. This receptor's antigen is unknown. Per-nucleotide qualities are absent, and no much larger clonotype sits a single base away. To demonstrate the VDJtools post-analysis software, TCR beta repertoires were profiled from the peripheral blood of 13 young patients with multiple sclerosis. Multiple sclerosis patients were children and adolescents aged roughly 6 to 15 years. Libraries were built with PCR. These reads were obtained on an Illumina HiSeq 2500. To reduce PCR and sequencing biases, unique molecular identifiers were built into the TCR beta cDNA libraries. Every 1 to 10 million input T cells yielded 500,000 or so cDNA molecules, meaning each molecule approximated one T cell. The patient libraries were prepared and sequenced using the same protocol as the earlier healthy control dataset. Within a given batch, samples were prepared together, multiplexed and sequenced on the same HiSeq lane. The paper's processing steps were these. MIGEC handled the raw barcoded reads, throwing out single-read molecular identifier groups before consensus assembly and CDR3 extraction. VDJtools was used for post-analysis of the clonotype tables, with diversity normalized by down-sampling every dataset to the smallest sample size. In repertoire overlap clustering, CDR3 amino acid sequences, but not nucleotide sequences, were matched to correct batch-related cross-sample contamination. TCRdb reanalyzed the raw reads on its own, using fastp at Q25 for trimming and MiXCR for clone calling, and kept in-frame beta chains. Rows are combined by CDR3 protein, so each entry shows the most common genes and DNA. The V and J calls follow TCRdb's processing rather than the paper's. This sample gives 450,000 or so distinct CDR3 sequences in total; less than 45% of them show up just once. The ten most abundant clones make up 9% to 14% of the sample.

The germline V gene (reference sequence) gives CDR1 as MNHEY and CDR2 as SMNVEV. Here V drops 5 bases and J drops 4 bases, and the junction holds 11 bases not matched to any gene. Including the terminal cysteine and phenylalanine, the CDR3 comprises 16 residues. The read is trimmed to its CDR3 DNA, 48 bases read in frame from base 1. This entry comes from a study of post-analysis software for immune sequencing data (dated by TCRdb to between 2014 and 2016). At the level of the whole study: The recorded disease courses included relapsing-remitting, secondary progressive and progressive-relapsing multiple sclerosis, and some patients had no subtype annotation. A subset of samples was prepared in parallel using single-end sample barcoding, then pooled and co-amplified after Illumina adapter ligation. The patient repertoires were set against 11 previously published healthy control repertoires from donors whose ages ranged from roughly 6 to 27 years. The full study reports these points: Compared with controls, multiple sclerosis patients had significantly lower normalized Chao1 diversity, a finding suggesting substantial peripheral T-cell clonal expansion. Patients showed significantly higher frequencies than controls for a few TRBV segments, among them TRBV5-6, TRBV5-1 and TRBV20-1. The multiple sclerosis patient group was slightly younger than the control group. Direct clustering with F measure revealed strong co-clustering of samples prepared in the same batch, which led to a batch-effect correction.

The source is a girl under 18 with multiple sclerosis. Rearrangement joined TRBV27 to TRBJ2-3; 8 middle bases align to TRBD2. Sequenced: blood. The CDR3 is CASSESLAGSADTQYF. The DNA sequence is TGTGCCAGCAGTGAGTCATTAGCGGGATCAGCAGATACGCAGTATTTT.